This TCR beta chain was profiled in a study of shared clonotypes between healthy human individuals. Only in-frame clones appear in the TCRdb table, and some are missing; sequencing was by immunoSEQ multiplex PCR. The repertoire has a few hundred thousand clones, roughly 97% of them found once; the top ten carry roughly 0.05%. The junction had 7 bases not matched to a gene; V was cut back by 6 bases and J by 7 bases. Per the germline V gene, CDR1 is MDHEN and CDR2 is SYDVKM. The CDR3 totals 14 residues. The chain links TRBV28 to TRBJ1-3, with 9 positions matching TRBD1. The sequenced material came from naive CD4+ T cells sorted from blood. The sample's subset: CD45RA+ positively selected. The clonotype comes from a woman aged 30 to 39 in good health. The CDR3 DNA sequence: TGTGCCAGCAGCCGCGGGGACAGGGTTAACACCATATATTTT. It encodes CASSRGDRVNTIYF.